This T cell receptor (beta chain) derives from a study of technical replicates of blood from a few donors. The table came from immunoSEQ multiplex PCR; TCRdb's copy has only in-frame clones and leaves some out. The table includes tens of thousands of clones, over 85% detected once. CDR1 is GTSNPN, CDR2 SVGIG, per germline (reference sequence). The CDR3 consists of 14 residues. Trimming took 4 bases from V and 3 from J, leaving 12 bases between them. Material for sequencing was T cells isolated from PBMCs. The chain joins TRBV30 to TRBJ2-2, with D perhaps matching TRBD2 (6 bases). The TCR sequence derives from a human donor in good health. This chain's CDR3 is CAWTLGTYTGELFF. In nucleotides, the CDR3 is TGTGCCTGGACCCTGGGGACTTACACCGGGGAGCTGTTTTTT.